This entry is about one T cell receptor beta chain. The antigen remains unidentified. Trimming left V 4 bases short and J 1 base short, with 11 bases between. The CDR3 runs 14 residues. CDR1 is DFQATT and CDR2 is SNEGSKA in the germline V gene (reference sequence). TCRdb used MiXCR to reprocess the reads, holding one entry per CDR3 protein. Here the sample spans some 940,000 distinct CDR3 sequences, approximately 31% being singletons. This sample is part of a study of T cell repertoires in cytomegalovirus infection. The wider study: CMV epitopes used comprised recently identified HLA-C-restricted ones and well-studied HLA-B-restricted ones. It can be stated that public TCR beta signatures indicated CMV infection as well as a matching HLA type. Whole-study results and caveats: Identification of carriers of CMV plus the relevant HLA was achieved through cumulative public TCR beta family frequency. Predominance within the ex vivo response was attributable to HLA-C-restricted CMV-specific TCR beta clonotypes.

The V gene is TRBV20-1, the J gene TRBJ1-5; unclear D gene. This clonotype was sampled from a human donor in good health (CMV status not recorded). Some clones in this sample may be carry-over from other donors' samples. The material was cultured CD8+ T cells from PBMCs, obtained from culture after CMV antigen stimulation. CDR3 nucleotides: TGCAGTGCTATTGAAATTGGGAGCAATCAGCCCCAGCATTTT. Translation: CSAIEIGSNQPQHF.